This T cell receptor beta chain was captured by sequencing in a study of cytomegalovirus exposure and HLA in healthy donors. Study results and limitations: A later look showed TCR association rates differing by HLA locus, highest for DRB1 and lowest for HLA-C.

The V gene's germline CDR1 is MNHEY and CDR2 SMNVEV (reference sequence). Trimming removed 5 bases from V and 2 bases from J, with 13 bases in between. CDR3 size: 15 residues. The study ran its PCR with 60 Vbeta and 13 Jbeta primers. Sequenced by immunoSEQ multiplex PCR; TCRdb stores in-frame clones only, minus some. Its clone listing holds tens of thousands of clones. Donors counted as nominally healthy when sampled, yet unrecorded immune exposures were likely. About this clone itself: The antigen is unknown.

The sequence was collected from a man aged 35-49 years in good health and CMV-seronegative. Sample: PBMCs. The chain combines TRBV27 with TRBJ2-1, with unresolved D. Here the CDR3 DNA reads TGTGCCAGCAGTGCGAGGATACCTACCTACAATGAGCAGTTCTTC. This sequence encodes CASSARIPTYNEQFF.